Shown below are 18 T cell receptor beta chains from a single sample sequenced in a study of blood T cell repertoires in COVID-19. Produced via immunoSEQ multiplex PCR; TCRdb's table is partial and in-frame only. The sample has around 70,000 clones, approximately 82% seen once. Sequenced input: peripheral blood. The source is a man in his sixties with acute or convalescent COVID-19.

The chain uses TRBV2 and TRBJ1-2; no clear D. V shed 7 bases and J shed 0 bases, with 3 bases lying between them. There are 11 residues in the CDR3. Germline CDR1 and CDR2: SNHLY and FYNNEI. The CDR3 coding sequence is TGTGCCAGCACGGCTAACTATGGCTACACCTTC. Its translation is CASTANYGYTF.

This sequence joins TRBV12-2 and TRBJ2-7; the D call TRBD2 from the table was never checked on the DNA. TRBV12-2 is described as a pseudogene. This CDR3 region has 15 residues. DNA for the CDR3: TGTGCAAGTCGCCCAAGCGGGACTAGCTCCTACGAGCAGTACGTC. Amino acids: CASRPSGTSSYEQYV.

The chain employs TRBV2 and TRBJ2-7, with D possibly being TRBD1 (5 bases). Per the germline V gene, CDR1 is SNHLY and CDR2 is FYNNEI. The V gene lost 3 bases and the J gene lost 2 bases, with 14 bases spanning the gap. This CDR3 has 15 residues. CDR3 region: CASSDASRATYEQYF. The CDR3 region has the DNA TGTGCCAGCAGTGATGCGTCCAGGGCCACCTACGAGCAGTACTTC.

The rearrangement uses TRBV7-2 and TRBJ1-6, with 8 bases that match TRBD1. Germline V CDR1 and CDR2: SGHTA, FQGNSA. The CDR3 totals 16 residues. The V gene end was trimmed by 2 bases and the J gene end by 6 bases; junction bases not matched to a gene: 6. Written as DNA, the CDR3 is TGTGCCAGCAGCTTAATGCAGGGGGCGCGTAATTCACCCCTCCACTTT. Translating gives CASSLMQGARNSPLHF.

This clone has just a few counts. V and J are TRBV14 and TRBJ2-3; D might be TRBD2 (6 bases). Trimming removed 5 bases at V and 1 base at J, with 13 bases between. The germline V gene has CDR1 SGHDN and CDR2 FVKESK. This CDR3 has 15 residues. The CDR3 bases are TGTGCCAGCAGCTTCATCACGGGGGGCACAGATACGCAGTATTTT. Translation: CASSFITGGTDTQYF.

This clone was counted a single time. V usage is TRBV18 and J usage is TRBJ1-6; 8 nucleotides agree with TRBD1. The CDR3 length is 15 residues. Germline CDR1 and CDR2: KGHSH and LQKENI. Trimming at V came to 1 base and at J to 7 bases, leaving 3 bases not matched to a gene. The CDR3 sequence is CASSPLDRDNSPLHF. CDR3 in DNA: TGTGCCAGCTCACCACTGGACAGGGACAATTCACCCCTCCACTTT. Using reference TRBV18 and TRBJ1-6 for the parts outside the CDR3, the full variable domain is NAGVMQNPRHLVRRRGQEARLRCSPMKGHSHVYWYRQLPEEGLKFMVYLQKENIIDESGMPKERFSAEFPKEGPSILRIQQVVRGDSAAYFCASSPLDRDNSPLHFGNGTRLTVT.

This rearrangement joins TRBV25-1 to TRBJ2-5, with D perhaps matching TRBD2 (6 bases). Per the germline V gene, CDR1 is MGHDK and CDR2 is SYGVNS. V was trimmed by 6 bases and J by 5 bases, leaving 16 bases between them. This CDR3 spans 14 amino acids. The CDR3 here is CASSAWGVVETQYF. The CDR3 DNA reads TGTGCCAGCAGCGCCTGGGGGGTAGTGGAGACCCAGTACTTC.

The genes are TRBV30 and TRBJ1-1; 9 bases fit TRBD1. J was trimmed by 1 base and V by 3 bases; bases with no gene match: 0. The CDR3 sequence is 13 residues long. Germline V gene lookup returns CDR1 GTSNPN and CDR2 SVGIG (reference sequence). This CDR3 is CAWRGQGNTEAFF. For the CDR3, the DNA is TGTGCCTGGAGGGGACAGGGGAACACTGAAGCTTTCTTT.

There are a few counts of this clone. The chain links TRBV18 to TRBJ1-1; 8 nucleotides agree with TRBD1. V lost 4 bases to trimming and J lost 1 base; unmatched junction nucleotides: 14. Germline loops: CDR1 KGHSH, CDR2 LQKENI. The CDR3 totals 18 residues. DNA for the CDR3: TGTGCCAGCTCACGCCTCTCCCGGATCCAGGGGGCGAACACTGAAGCTTTCTTT. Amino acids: CASSRLSRIQGANTEAFF. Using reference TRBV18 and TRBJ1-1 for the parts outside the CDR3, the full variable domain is NAGVMQNPRHLVRRRGQEARLRCSPMKGHSHVYWYRQLPEEGLKFMVYLQKENIIDESGMPKERFSAEFPKEGPSILRIQQVVRGDSAAYFCASSRLSRIQGANTEAFFGQGTRLTVV.

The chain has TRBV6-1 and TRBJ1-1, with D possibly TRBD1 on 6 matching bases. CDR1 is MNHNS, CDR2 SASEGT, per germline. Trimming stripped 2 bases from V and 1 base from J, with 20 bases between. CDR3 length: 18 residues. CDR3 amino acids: CASSESPSARGANTEAFF. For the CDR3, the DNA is TGTGCCAGCAGTGAAAGCCCGTCAGCCAGGGGAGCGAACACTGAAGCTTTCTTT.

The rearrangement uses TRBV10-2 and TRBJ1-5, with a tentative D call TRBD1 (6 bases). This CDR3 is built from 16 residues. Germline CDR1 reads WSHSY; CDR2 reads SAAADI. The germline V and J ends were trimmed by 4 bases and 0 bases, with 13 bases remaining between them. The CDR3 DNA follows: TGCGCCAGCAGTGCGACAGGTCCTTATAGCAATCAGCCCCAGCATTTT. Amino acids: CASSATGPYSNQPQHF.

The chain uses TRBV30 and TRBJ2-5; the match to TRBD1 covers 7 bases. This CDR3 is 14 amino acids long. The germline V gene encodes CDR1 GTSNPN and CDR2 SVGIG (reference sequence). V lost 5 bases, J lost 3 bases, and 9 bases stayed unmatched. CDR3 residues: CAWGPGTAEETQYF. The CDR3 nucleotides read TGTGCCTGGGGTCCCGGGACAGCAGAAGAGACCCAGTACTTC.

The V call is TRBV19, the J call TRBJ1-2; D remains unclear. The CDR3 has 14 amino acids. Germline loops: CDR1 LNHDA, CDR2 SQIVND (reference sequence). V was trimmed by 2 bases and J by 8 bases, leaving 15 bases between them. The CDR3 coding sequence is TGTGCCAGTAGTATATCCCCGGGGTCGTCCGGCTACACCTTC. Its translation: CASSISPGSSGYTF.

CDR3 residues: CASSQDREGGYTF. CDR3 bases: TGTGCCAGCAGCCAGGACAGGGAGGGTGGCTACACCTTC. The chain employs TRBV2 and TRBJ1-2, with 8 bases matching TRBD1. V lost 6 bases and J lost 7; bases outside the gene matches: 7. Germline CDR1 SNHLY, CDR2 FYNNEI. The CDR3 runs 13 residues.

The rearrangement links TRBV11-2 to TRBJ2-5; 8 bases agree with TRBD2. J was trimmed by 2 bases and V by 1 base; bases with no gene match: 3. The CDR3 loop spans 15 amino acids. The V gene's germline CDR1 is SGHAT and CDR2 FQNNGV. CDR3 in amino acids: CASSLAGGGQETQYF. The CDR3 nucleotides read TGTGCCAGCAGCTTAGCCGGGGGGGGGCAAGAGACCCAGTACTTC.

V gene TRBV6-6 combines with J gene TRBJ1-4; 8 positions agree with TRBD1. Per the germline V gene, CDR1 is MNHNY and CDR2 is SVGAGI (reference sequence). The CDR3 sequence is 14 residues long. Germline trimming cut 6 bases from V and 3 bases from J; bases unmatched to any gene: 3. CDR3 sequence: CASRLDRANEKLFF. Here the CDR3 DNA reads TGTGCCAGCAGACTGGACAGGGCTAATGAAAAACTGTTTTTT.

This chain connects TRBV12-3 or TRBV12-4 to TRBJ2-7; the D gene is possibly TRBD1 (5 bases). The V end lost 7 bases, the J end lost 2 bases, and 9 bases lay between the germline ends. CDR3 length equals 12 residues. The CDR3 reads CASTQGAYEQYV. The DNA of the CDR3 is TGTGCCAGCACCCAGGGCGCCTACGAGCAGTACGTC.

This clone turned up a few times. The CDR3 loop reads CASSPQGSSYEQYF. CDR3 nucleotide sequence: TGTGCCAGCTCACCACAGGGGTCCTCCTACGAGCAGTACTTC. This chain uses TRBV18 with TRBJ2-7; D is perhaps TRBD1 (5 bases). Germline V gives CDR1 KGHSH, CDR2 LQKENI. V was clipped by 1 base and J by 0 bases, with 7 bases between them. The CDR3 length is 14 residues.